This paragraph covers one T cell receptor beta chain sequence. This sample includes further DNA sequences coding for the same CDR3. These data originate in a study of blood T cell repertoires in COVID-19. TCRdb's copy holds only in-frame clones and misses some; the assay was immunoSEQ multiplex PCR. The sample has around 300,000 clones, around four fifths seen once. V was clipped by 1 base and J by 3 bases, with 3 bases between them. CDR3 length: 11 amino acids. The V gene's germline CDR1 is DFQATT and CDR2 SNEGSKA (reference sequence). This rearrangement joins TRBV20-1 to TRBJ1-1; D gene uncertain. The clonotype was recovered from a woman in her fifties or sixties with active or convalescent COVID-19. The sequencing input was peripheral blood. CDR3 sequence: CSARADTEAFF. Written as DNA, the CDR3 is TGCAGTGCTAGAGCTGACACTGAAGCTTTCTTT.